This T cell receptor (beta chain) was retrieved from a study of human T cells and chemical hapten exposure (dated by TCRdb to the early 2020s). Study-level background: For sensitization, 2% DPC in acetone was applied to a roughly 2 cm by roughly 2 cm area of upper inner arm skin. Throughout the study period of about 22 weeks, patients also received therapeutic DPC doses to the scalp every week. Patch testing was performed on the upper back with Finn chambers containing 0.01% DPC, and the patch tests were scored after 6 days according to International Contact Dermatitis Research Group standards. The mostly female patient cohort included alopecia areata with under or over 50% scalp involvement, alopecia totalis and alopecia universalis. Libraries were pooled for sequencing, and variation in per-sample TCR yields was attributed mainly to small differences in library volumes within the pool. In alopecia patients, the study followed how the peripheral blood TCR repertoire changed in vivo over primary and secondary sensitization to diphenylcyclopropenone (DPC), a hapten. Patient blood was sampled pre-sensitization (week 0) and at 2, 6 and about 24 weeks after DPC sensitization. For TCR sequencing, blood came from over 25 alopecia patients at anywhere from one to four time points (pre-sensitization, 2, 6 and 24 weeks).

Libraries were constructed by RACE. Sequencing relied on a NextSeq 500. Library preparation attached unique molecular identifiers to individual cDNA molecules for quantitative, reproducible TCR counting. From each blood RNA sample, both TCR alpha and TCR beta chains were sequenced. The paper's processing steps were these. Samples had a median of roughly 100,000 TCRs, with a range from roughly 20,000 to 690,600. The Decombinator software suite was used to annotate the V, J and CDR3 of the TCR reads. For PS versus PT1 abundance plots, all samples were subsampled to the same number of TCRs (28,000). Expanded TCRs were defined as absent before sensitization and observed at least eight times at the 2-week time point. In TCRdb, the public reads were trimmed at Q25 with fastp and aligned with MiXCR, with productive beta chains retained. Rows are unified per CDR3 protein, each entry keeping the most common DNA and genes. TCRdb assigned the V and J calls; the authors' analysis was not used. This sample holds some 300,000 distinct CDR3 sequences; 5% to 6.5% were observed only once. The ten largest clones capture more than 8% of the sample.

Findings and caveats that apply to the study as a whole: Alopecia, a presumed autoimmune disease, was present in all patients, so the immune response of the patients might differ from that of healthy individuals. Repeated subsampling changed both the strength of the expansion versus patch-test correlation and the threshold at which the correlation became significant. DPC sensitization did not change the number of TCRs with a frequency above 1 in 1000, and there was no evidence of changes in global repertoire structure. The number of PT1 expanded TCRs positively correlated with patch test score, significant at thresholds 8, 16 and 32 but not 4. Expanded TCRs formed significantly more large CDR3 similarity clusters than pre-sensitization or healthy control sets, consistent with antigen-driven responses.

This clonotype showed up many times. Its antigen has not been determined. Base qualities are not at hand, and no much larger clone is one base apart. The time point label here, explained by the study, means: pre-sensitization, week 0. The sample's treatment or condition label is to be understood as: therapeutic diphenylcyclopropenone sensitization with weekly scalp DPC. At every patch-test visit, the blood draw took place before the patch test was put on. Patients were eligible if aged 18 to 70, diagnosed with alopecia and judged suitable for DPC therapy, and pregnant patients were excluded. Total RNA was isolated from unfractionated whole blood collected in Tempus Blood RNA tubes. The source material was whole blood, sampled in connection with sensitization to the hapten diphenylcyclopropenone (DPC). The receptor comes from a woman under 30 with alopecia areata. Some clones in this sample may be carry-over from other donors' samples.

The DNA sequence is TGCAGTGCTAGAGGTGCCTCACCCTACACCTTC. It specifies CSARGASPYTF. This sequence uses TRBV20-1 and TRBJ1-2; the D segment cannot be called with confidence. Taken from the germline V gene (reference sequence), the CDR1 and CDR2 loops are DFQATT and SNEGSKA. The CDR3 starts with the cysteine, ends with the phenylalanine, and has 11 residues. Of the read, only the CDR3 DNA is kept; its 33 bases are in frame from base 1. The V end loses 1 base and the J end loses 10 bases, and a stretch of 10 bases separates them.